The TCR beta chain under discussion was sequenced for a study of shared clonotypes between healthy human individuals. In the study overall: Donors, aged 18 to 49, were a couple of women and a few men. Study conclusions and caveats: Estimated richness was generally greater in naive than memory subsets.

CDR3 length equals 16 residues. Germline V gene lookup returns CDR1 LGHNT and CDR2 FRNRAP. V shed 1 base and J 6 bases; nucleotides not matched to a gene: 2. Generated by immunoSEQ multiplex PCR, the TCRdb table keeps only in-frame clones and is missing some. The sample holds 1.4 million to 1.5 million clones; around 97% are singletons and the top ten take approximately 1.1%. In this sample, this clone turned up once. Its antigen is unidentified. This clonotype was obtained from a man aged 25 to 45 in good health. The sequenced sample was naive CD4+ T cells sorted from blood. Subset in this sample: CD45RA+ positively selected. This rearrangement joins TRBV12-5 to TRBJ2-2, with 13 bases identical to TRBD2. Here the CDR3 DNA reads TGTGCTAGTGGTTTGGACGGACTAGCGGGAGCCGGGGAGCTGTTTTTT. It codes for CASGLDGLAGAGELFF.